The source of this T cell receptor (beta chain) is a study of T cell clusters in autoimmune cytopenias. Per germline, CDR1 SQVTM and CDR2 ANQGSEA. This CDR3 is 13 amino acids long. Some 39,000 genome equivalents of blood DNA were amplified for TRB. TRB rearrangements were amplified by touch-down multiplex PCR with mixed TRB-A/B primers. TCRdb derives one entry per CDR3 protein from the multiplex PCR reads, leaving out DNA. The sample table includes 12,000 or so distinct CDR3 sequences. Notes on the study in general: TRB repertoire shifts in secondary cytopenia and chronic lymphocytic leukemia mostly reflected lymphoma, not autoimmunity.

This clonotype shows up as medium-sized by frequency. Its specificity is unknown. The receptor was derived from a human donor with an autoimmune cytopenia or autoimmune hepatitis (not recorded which). The chain has TRBV29-1 and TRBJ1-4. The sequenced sample was peripheral blood. The CDR3 sequence is CSVHTGTNEKLFF.